This T cell receptor beta chain is from a study of cytomegalovirus exposure and HLA in healthy donors. Germline V gives CDR1 SGHRS, CDR2 YFSETQ. Germline trimming cut 4 bases from V and 7 bases from J; bases unmatched to any gene: 13. The CDR3 length is 15 residues. Amplification used 60 Vbeta primers and 13 Jbeta primers. The repertoire was sequenced with immunoSEQ multiplex PCR; TCRdb's copy has only in-frame clones and lacks some. The specimen's table records about 200,000 clones. The V gene is TRBV5-1, the J gene TRBJ1-2; 7 nucleotides line up with TRBD1. The origin of this receptor is a girl aged 2 to 9 in good health and CMV-seropositive. The sequenced sample was PBMCs. In nucleotides, the CDR3 is TGCGCCAGCAGCGCAGACAGGGAAGGCGGCCTTGGCTACACCTTC. This codes for CASSADREGGLGYTF.